This T cell receptor beta chain was recorded in a study of T-cell memory formation after mild COVID-19. Study-wide results and limits: Mainly CM and EM harbored the contracting CD4+ clones; mainly EMRA harbored the CD8+ ones.

The germline gives CDR1 LGHNA, CDR2 YNFKEQ. Trimming took 0 bases from V and 1 from J, leaving 9 bases between them. This CDR3 comprises 16 residues. This clonotype was seen ten or more times. What it binds is not known. TCRdb reanalysed the 5' RACE reads using MiXCR and keeps one entry per CDR3 protein. The table has fewer than 400,000 distinct CDR3 sequences, approximately 12% seen once. The sample was PBMCs or a T cell subset sorted from them (not recorded which). This chain uses TRBV4-2 with TRBJ1-4; D might be TRBD1 (6 bases). The source of this sequence is a man younger than 35 who had mild COVID-19 (a few samples of this study predate the infection). Cell type and time point are not known. Here the CDR3 DNA reads TGTGCCAGCAGCCAAGATTGGGGGCGAACTAATGAAAAACTGTTTTTT. As protein: CASSQDWGRTNEKLFF.